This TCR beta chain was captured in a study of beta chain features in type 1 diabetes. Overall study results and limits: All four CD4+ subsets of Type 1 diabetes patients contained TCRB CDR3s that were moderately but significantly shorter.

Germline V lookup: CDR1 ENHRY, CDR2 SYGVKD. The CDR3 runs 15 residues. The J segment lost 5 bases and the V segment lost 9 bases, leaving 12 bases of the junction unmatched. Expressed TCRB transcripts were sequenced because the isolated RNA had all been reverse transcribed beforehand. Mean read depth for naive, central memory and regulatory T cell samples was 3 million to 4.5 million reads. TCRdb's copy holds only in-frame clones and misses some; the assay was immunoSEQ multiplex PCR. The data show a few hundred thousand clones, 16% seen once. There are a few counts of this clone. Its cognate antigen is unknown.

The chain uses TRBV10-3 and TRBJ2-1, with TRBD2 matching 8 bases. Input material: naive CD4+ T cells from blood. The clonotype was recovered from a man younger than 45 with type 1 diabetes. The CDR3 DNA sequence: TGTGCCATTTTGAAAGCGGGAGATCAGGACAATGAGCAGTTCTTC. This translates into CAILKAGDQDNEQFF.